Below are 20 T cell receptor beta chains sequenced from a single sample in a study of cytomegalovirus exposure and HLA in healthy donors. Both 60 Vbeta primers and 13 Jbeta primers went into the PCR. The method was immunoSEQ multiplex PCR; TCRdb's version includes in-frame clones alone and lacks a portion of them. Of 150,000 to 200,000 clones in the sample, just over 75% were seen once. Input material: PBMCs. These receptors all come from a man younger than 45 in good health and CMV-seronegative.

This CDR3 reads CSALAGNGYTF. The DNA for the CDR3 is TGCAGCGCCCTGGCAGGGAATGGCTACACCTTC. The V gene is TRBV29-1, the J gene TRBJ1-2; a weak D match, TRBD1 (5 bases). V was trimmed by 7 bases and J by 6 bases, leaving 12 bases between them. The CDR3 has 11 amino acids. Germline assignment: CDR1 SQVTM and CDR2 ANQGSEA.

The chain has TRBV11-2 and TRBJ1-1, with D maybe TRBD1 (5 bases). The germline V and J ends were trimmed by 4 bases and 6 bases, with 18 bases remaining between them. The CDR3 consists of 15 residues. The germline V gene encodes CDR1 SGHAT and CDR2 FQNNGV. CDR3 sequence: CASSSTWGGSAEAFF. In nucleotides, the CDR3 is TGTGCCAGCAGCTCAACCTGGGGGGGAAGCGCTGAAGCTTTCTTT. Based on the CDR3 plus reference TRBV11-2 and TRBJ1-1, the full variable domain is EAGVAQSPRYKIIEKRQSVAFWCNPISGHATLYWYQQILGQGPKLLIQFQNNGVVDDSQLPKDRFSAERLKGVDSTLKIQPAKLEDSAVYLCASSSTWGGSAEAFFGQGTRLTVV.

The V and J genes are TRBV7-9 and TRBJ2-2; TRBD1 matches 8 bases. This CDR3 comprises 16 residues. Unmatched junction bases numbered 9, after V lost 5 bases and J lost 4 bases. Germline V gives CDR1 SEHNR, CDR2 FQNEAQ (reference sequence). This CDR3 reads CASSPIGQGPTGELFF. The CDR3 DNA reads TGTGCCAGCAGCCCTATTGGACAGGGCCCCACCGGGGAGCTGTTTTTT.

The chain links TRBV19 to TRBJ1-5, with D perhaps TRBD1 (6 bases). V was trimmed by 2 bases and J by 4 bases, leaving 12 bases between them. Germline assignment: CDR1 LNHDA and CDR2 SQIVND (reference sequence). This CDR3 comprises 15 residues. The CDR3 region is CASSIKGDGNQPQHF. As DNA, the CDR3 is TGTGCCAGTAGTATAAAGGGGGATGGTAATCAGCCCCAGCATTTT.

The chain is built from TRBV6-1 and TRBJ1-5; 11 bases are a match to TRBD1. Germline CDR1 MNHNS, CDR2 SASEGT. V shed 5 bases and J 6 bases; nucleotides not matched to a gene: 3. The CDR3 is 14 residues long. CDR3: CASSRTGGTQPQHF. As DNA, the CDR3 is TGTGCCAGCAGTAGGACAGGGGGCACTCAGCCCCAGCATTTT.

A single count supports this clone. The sample carries other DNA sequences with the same CDR3. The V call is TRBV19, the J call TRBJ2-1; TRBD2 matches at 7 bases. J lost 4 bases, V lost 3 bases, and 0 bases had no gene match. The CDR3 extends over 13 amino acids. In germline, CDR1 is LNHDA, CDR2 SQIVND (reference sequence). The CDR3 protein is CASSMGGYNEQFF. In nucleotides, the CDR3 is TGTGCCAGTAGTATGGGAGGGTACAATGAGCAGTTCTTC.

This chain links TRBV29-1 with TRBJ1-1; possible D gene TRBD1, 5 bases. The CDR3 is 12 amino acids. CDR1 is SQVTM, CDR2 ANQGSEA, per germline. V lost 3 bases, J lost 1 base, and 6 bases lay in between. The CDR3 sequence is CSVDQGNTEAFF. The CDR3 DNA reads TGCAGCGTTGATCAGGGGAACACTGAAGCTTTCTTT.

The rearrangement joins TRBV27 to TRBJ2-1; 12 nucleotides match TRBD1. The CDR3 covers 20 residues. CDR1 MNHEY and CDR2 SMNVEV come from the germline V gene (reference sequence). V shed 5 bases and J 2 bases; nucleotides not matched to a gene: 16. As DNA, the CDR3 is TGTGCCAGCAGTACCCAACGGGGACAGGGGGCTGTTTTTGCCTACAATGAGCAGTTCTTC. It is translated as CASSTQRGQGAVFAYNEQFF.

This clone has more than one count but fewer than ten. The chain couples TRBV4-1 to TRBJ2-5; possibly TRBD2 for D (5 bases). V was pared by 0 bases and J by 11 bases, with 19 bases between. CDR1 is MGHRA, CDR2 YSYEKL, per germline. This CDR3 has 15 residues. The CDR3 here is CASSQEPTTLVWQYF. The CDR3 region has the DNA TGCGCCAGCAGCCAAGAACCGACCACACTAGTATGGCAGTACTTC.

This clone was observed a single time. The genes are TRBV7-9 and TRBJ2-7, with D possibly TRBD1 on 5 matching bases. The germline CDR1 and CDR2 sequences are SEHNR and FQNEAQ (reference sequence). CDR3 length: 12 residues. Trimming took 6 bases from V and 6 from J, leaving 12 bases between them. The CDR3 reads CASRQGAGEQYF. CDR3 sequence (DNA): TGTGCCAGCAGGCAGGGCGCCGGCGAGCAGTACTTC. The full variable domain, with the rest looked up from reference TRBV7-9 and TRBJ2-7, is DTGVSQNPRHKITKRGQNVTFRCDPISEHNRLYWYRQTLGQGPEFLTYFQNEAQLEKSRLLSDRFSAERPKGSFSTLEIQRTEQGDSAMYLCASRQGAGEQYFGPGTRLTVT.

The chain couples TRBV5-1 to TRBJ2-1, with 15 bases lining up with TRBD2. Germline CDR1 and CDR2: SGHRS and YFSETQ. The CDR3 covers 15 residues. V dropped 4 bases and J dropped 8; count of bases not matched to a gene: 4. The CDR3 DNA is TGCGCCAGCAGCCCGGGACTAGCGGGAGGCCATGAGCAGTTCTTC. Its translation is CASSPGLAGGHEQFF. The entire variable domain, with the rest obtained from reference TRBV5-1 and TRBJ2-1, is as follows: KAGVTQTPRYLIKTRGQQVTLSCSPISGHRSVSWYQQTPGQGLQFLFEYFSETQRNKGNFPGRFSGRQFSNSRSEMNVSTLELGDSALYLCASSPGLAGGHEQFFGPGTRLTVL.

Only one count was recorded for this clone. V is TRBV28 and J is TRBJ2-1; D gene unclear. Germline CDR1 and CDR2: MDHEN and SYDVKM. Trimming pared 2 bases from V and 3 bases from J, leaving 5 bases between. The CDR3 is 13 amino acids. CDR3 in amino acids: CASSLMSYNEQFF. Written as DNA, the CDR3 is TGTGCCAGCAGTTTAATGAGCTACAATGAGCAGTTCTTC. The full variable domain, completed using reference TRBV28 and TRBJ2-1, is DVKVTQSSRYLVKRTGEKVFLECVQDMDHENMFWYRQDPGLGLRLIYFSYDVKMKEKGDIPEGYSVSREKKERFSLILESASTNQTSMYLCASSLMSYNEQFFGPGTRLTVL.

The rearrangement links TRBV9 to TRBJ2-5; tentative D call: TRBD2 (6 bases). Germline lookup yields CDR1 SGDLS and CDR2 YYNGEE. This CDR3 spans 16 amino acids. The ends were cut back, 4 bases at V and 5 bases at J, with 21 bases in the middle. The CDR3 loop is CASSSGGNTQLETQYF. CDR3 nucleotides: TGTGCCAGCAGCTCAGGCGGGAACACGCAACTGGAGACCCAGTACTTC.

This chain uses TRBV2 with TRBJ1-2, with 7 bases aligning to TRBD1. V dropped 6 bases and J dropped 5; count of bases not matched to a gene: 6. In germline, CDR1 is SNHLY, CDR2 FYNNEI. The CDR3 contains 13 residues. CDR3 coding DNA: TGTGCCAGCAGGCCCGGGACAGTATATGGCTACACCTTC. It encodes CASRPGTVYGYTF.

On this clone: Additional DNA sequences in this sample encode the identical CDR3. The chain carries TRBV6-6 and TRBJ1-5; D possibly corresponds to TRBD1 (5 bases). CDR1 is MNHNY, CDR2 SVGAGI, per germline (reference sequence). The CDR3 is 16 residues long. The germline V and J ends were trimmed by 6 bases and 0 bases, with 15 bases remaining between them. This chain's CDR3 is CASSYPLTDSNQPQHF. In DNA, the CDR3 is TGTGCCAGCAGCTACCCCCTGACAGATAGCAATCAGCCCCAGCATTTT.

The chain links TRBV4-1 to TRBJ2-7, with unresolved D. CDR1 is MGHRA and CDR2 is YSYEKL in the germline V gene. The CDR3 covers 15 residues. V lost 0 bases, J lost 2 bases, and 11 bases lay in between. Written as DNA, the CDR3 is TGCGCCAGCAGCCAAGAATCGAACACACCCTACGAGCAGTACTTC. This gives the protein CASSQESNTPYEQYF.

The chain couples TRBV7-3 to TRBJ2-6, with TRBD1 matching 7 bases. Per germline, CDR1 SGHTA and CDR2 FQGTGA. The CDR3 loop spans 18 amino acids. With 5 bases clipped from V and 0 bases from J, the junction kept 10 bases outside the gene matches. As DNA, the CDR3 is TGTGCCAGCAGCCTAGACAGGGTACTCGGCTCTGGGGCCAACGTCCTGACTTTC. Protein product: CASSLDRVLGSGANVLTF.

There are a few counts of this clone. V gene TRBV6-1 combines with J gene TRBJ1-2; the D gene is possibly TRBD1 (6 bases). Germline V gene sequence: CDR1 MNHNS, CDR2 SASEGT. The CDR3 extends over 14 amino acids. The V end was cut by 6 bases, the J end by 2 bases, with 13 bases between. This CDR3 reads CASRLDQGNYGYTF. Here the CDR3 DNA reads TGTGCCAGCAGACTGGACCAGGGGAACTATGGCTACACCTTC.

The J gene is TRBJ2-3, the V gene TRBV28; 12 nucleotides match TRBD1. This CDR3 region has 17 residues. Losses at the gene ends were 4 bases for V and 2 bases for J; bases not matched to a gene: 7. From germline, CDR1 is MDHEN and CDR2 SYDVKM. CDR3 residues: CASSSGTGGIHTDTQYF. The CDR3 DNA reads as TGTGCCAGCAGTTCGGGGACAGGGGGCATACACACAGATACGCAGTATTTT.

The gene calls are TRBV20-1 and TRBJ2-7; D gene uncertain. V lost 3 bases, J lost 6 bases, and 6 bases lay in between. The V gene's germline CDR1 is DFQATT and CDR2 SNEGSKA (reference sequence). The CDR3 is 10 residues long. The CDR3 here is CSASLVEQYF. CDR3 DNA: TGCAGTGCTAGTCTAGTCGAGCAGTACTTC.